This T cell receptor (beta chain) was found in a study of cytomegalovirus exposure and HLA in healthy donors. Study information: Genetic ancestry analysis placed about 76% of the 398 donors that were genotyped in the Caucasian-associated cluster.

PCR used 60 Vbeta primers and 13 Jbeta primers. TCRdb's table, derived via immunoSEQ multiplex PCR, lists solely in-frame clones and lacks some. Of tens of thousands of clones listed, approximately 84% are singletons. Points from the study as a whole: A later analysis revealed that TCR association rates differed between HLA loci, peaking at DRB1 and bottoming out at HLA-C. A link between a missense DCLRE1C variant and TCR beta V- and J-gene trimming emerged from a later analysis.

Germline CDR1 reads MNHEY; CDR2 reads SMNVEV (reference sequence). The CDR3 length is 14 residues. The trim removed 6 bases at V and 11 bases at J, leaving 10 bases unmatched. About this clone itself: Its antigen remains unknown.

The sequenced sample consisted of PBMCs. The chain combines TRBV27 with TRBJ1-5; TRBD1 aligns across 10 bases. The sequence was obtained from a man between 45 and 60 years old in good health and CMV-seronegative. The chain's CDR3 is CASRDRGRSATQHF. The CDR3 DNA sequence: TGTGCCAGCAGGGACAGGGGGAGGTCTGCTACCCAGCATTTT.